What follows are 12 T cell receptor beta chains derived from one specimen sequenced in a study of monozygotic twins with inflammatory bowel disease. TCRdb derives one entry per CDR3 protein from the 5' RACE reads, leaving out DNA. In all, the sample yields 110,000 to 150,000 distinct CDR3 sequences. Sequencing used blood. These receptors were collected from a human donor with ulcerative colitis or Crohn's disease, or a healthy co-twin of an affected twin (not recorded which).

The CDR3 is CASSSPVIAGVADTQYF. This rearrangement joins TRBV11-2 to TRBJ2-3; absent DNA, TCRdb's TRBD2 call cannot be checked. The CDR3 runs 17 residues. Germline V gives CDR1 SGHAT, CDR2 FQNNGV.

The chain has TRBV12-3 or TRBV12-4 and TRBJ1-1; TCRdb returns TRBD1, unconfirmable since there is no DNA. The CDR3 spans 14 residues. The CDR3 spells CASSFTTENTEAFF.

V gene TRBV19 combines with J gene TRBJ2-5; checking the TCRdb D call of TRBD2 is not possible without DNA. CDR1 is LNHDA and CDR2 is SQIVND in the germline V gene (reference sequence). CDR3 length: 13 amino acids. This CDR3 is CANVMDFQETQYF.

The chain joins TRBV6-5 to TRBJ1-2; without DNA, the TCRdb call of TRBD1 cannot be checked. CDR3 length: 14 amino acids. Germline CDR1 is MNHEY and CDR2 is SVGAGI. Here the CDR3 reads CASSYSTGGYGYTF.

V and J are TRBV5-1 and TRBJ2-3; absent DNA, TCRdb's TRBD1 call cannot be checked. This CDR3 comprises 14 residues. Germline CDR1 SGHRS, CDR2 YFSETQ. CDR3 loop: CASSLVQGTDTQYF.

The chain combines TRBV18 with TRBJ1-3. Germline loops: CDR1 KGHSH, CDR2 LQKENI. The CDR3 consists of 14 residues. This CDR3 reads CASSPSGSGNTIYF.

The CDR3 loop is CASSLDGSSPLHF. The rearrangement uses TRBV7-9 and TRBJ1-6. The CDR3 is 13 amino acids. The germline V gene encodes CDR1 SEHNR and CDR2 FQNEAQ (reference sequence).

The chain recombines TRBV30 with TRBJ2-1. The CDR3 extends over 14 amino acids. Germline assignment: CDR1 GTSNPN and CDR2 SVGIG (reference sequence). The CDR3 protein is CAWSRGSSYNEQFF. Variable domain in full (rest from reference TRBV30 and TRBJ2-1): SQTIHQWPATLVQPVGSPLSLECTVEGTSNPNLYWYRQAAGRGLQLLFYSVGIGQISSEVPQNLSASRPQDRQFILSSKKLLLSDSGFYLCAWSRGSSYNEQFFGPGTRLTVL.

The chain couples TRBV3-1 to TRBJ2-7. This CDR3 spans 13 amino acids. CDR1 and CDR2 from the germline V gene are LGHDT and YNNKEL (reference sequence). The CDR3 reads CASSQDNEQEQYF.

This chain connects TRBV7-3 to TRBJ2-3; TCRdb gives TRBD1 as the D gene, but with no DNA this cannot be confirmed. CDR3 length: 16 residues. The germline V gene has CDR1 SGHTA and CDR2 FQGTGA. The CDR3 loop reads CASSRSSTGATDTQYF.

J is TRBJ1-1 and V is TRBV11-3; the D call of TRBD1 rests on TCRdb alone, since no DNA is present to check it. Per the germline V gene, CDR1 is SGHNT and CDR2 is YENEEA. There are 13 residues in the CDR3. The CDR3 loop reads CASSSRRSAEAFF.

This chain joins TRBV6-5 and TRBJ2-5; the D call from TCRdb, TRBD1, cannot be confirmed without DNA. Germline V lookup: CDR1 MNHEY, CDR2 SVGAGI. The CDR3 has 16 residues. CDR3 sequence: CASSYTRDHGVETQYF.